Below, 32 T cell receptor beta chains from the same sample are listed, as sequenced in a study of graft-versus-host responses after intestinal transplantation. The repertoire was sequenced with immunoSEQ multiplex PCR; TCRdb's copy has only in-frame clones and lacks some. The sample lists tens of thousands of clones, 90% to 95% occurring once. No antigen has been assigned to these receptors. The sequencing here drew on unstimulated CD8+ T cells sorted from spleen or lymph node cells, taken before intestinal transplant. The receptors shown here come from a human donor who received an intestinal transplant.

The CDR3 DNA is TGTGCCAGCGGGCCGAGCTCCTACAATGAGCAGTTCTTC. This gives the protein CASGPSSYNEQFF. The gene calls are TRBV7-8 and TRBJ2-1; D uncertain. The germline V and J ends were trimmed by 8 bases and 0 bases, with 8 bases remaining between them. The CDR3 is made up of 13 amino acids. Germline V lookup: CDR1 SGHVS, CDR2 FQNEAQ. The whole variable domain, filled in from reference TRBV7-8 and TRBJ2-1, reads GAGVSQSPRYKVAKRGQDVALRCDPISGHVSLFWYQQALGQGPEFLTYFQNEAQLDKSGLPSDRFFAERPEGSVSTLKIQRTQQEDSAVYLCASGPSSYNEQFFGPGTRLTVL.

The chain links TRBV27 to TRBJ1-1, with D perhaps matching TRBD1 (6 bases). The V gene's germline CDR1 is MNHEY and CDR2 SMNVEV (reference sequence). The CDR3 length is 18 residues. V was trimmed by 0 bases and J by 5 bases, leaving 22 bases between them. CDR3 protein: CASSLSIGGAHSWTEAFF. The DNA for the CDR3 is TGTGCCAGCAGTTTATCCATCGGGGGGGCGCATAGTTGGACTGAAGCTTTCTTT.

CDR3 sequence reads: CASSPWTGPPPDEQFF. The CDR3 DNA reads as TGTGCCAGCAGCCCATGGACAGGGCCCCCGCCGGATGAGCAGTTCTTC. The genes are TRBV7-9 and TRBJ2-1; 8 bases fit TRBD1. The CDR3 runs to 16 residues. The germline gives CDR1 SEHNR, CDR2 FQNEAQ (reference sequence). The V and J ends lost 5 bases and 8 bases, in that order; junction bases with no gene match: 14.

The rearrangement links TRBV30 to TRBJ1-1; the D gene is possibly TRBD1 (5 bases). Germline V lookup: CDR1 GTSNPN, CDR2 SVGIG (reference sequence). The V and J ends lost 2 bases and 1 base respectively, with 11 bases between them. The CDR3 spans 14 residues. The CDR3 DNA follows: TGTGCCTGGAGTACGGGGGTGGGGAACACTGAAGCTTTCTTT. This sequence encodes CAWSTGVGNTEAFF.

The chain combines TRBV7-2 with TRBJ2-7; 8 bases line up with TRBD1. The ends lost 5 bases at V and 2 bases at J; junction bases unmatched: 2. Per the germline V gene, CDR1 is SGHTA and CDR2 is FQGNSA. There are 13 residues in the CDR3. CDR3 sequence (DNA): TGTGCCAGCAGCATCAGGGGGCCCTACGAGCAGTACTTC. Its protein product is CASSIRGPYEQYF. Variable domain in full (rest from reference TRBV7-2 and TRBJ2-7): GAGVSQSPSNKVTEKGKDVELRCDPISGHTALYWYRQSLGQGLEFLIYFQGNSAPDKSGLPSDRFSAERTGGSVSTLTIQRTQQEDSAVYLCASSIRGPYEQYFGPGTRLTVT.

CDR3 loop: CASRTGQELLSGNTIYF. The DNA of the CDR3 is TGTGCCAGCAGGACTGGACAGGAACTCCTATCTGGAAACACCATATATTTT. The chain employs TRBV28 and TRBJ1-3; TRBD1 matches 7 bases. V was pared by 6 bases and J by 1 base, with 12 bases of the junction left unmatched. This CDR3 has 17 residues. Germline V lookup: CDR1 MDHEN, CDR2 SYDVKM. Full variable domain (rest looked up from reference TRBV28 and TRBJ1-3): DVKVTQSSRYLVKRTGEKVFLECVQDMDHENMFWYRQDPGLGLRLIYFSYDVKMKEKGDIPEGYSVSREKKERFSLILESASTNQTSMYLCASRTGQELLSGNTIYFGEGSWLTVV.

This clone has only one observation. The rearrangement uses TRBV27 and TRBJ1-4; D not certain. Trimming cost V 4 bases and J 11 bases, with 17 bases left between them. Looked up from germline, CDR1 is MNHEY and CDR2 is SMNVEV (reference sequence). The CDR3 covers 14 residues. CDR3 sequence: CASSYKIGTGKLFF. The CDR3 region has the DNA TGTGCCAGCAGTTACAAAATTGGCACCGGGAAACTGTTTTTT. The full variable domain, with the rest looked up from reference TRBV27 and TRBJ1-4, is EAQVTQNPRYLITVTGKKLTVTCSQNMNHEYMSWYRQDPGLGLRQIYYSMNVEVTDKGDVPEGYKVSRKEKRNFPLILESPSPNQTSLYFCASSYKIGTGKLFFGSGTQLSVL.

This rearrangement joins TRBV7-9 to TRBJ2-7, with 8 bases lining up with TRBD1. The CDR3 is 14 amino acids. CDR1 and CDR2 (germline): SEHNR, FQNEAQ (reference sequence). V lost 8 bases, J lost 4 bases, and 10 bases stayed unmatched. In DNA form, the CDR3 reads TGTGCCAGCGGCGAGACAGGGGATAGATACGAGCAGTACTTC. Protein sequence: CASGETGDRYEQYF.

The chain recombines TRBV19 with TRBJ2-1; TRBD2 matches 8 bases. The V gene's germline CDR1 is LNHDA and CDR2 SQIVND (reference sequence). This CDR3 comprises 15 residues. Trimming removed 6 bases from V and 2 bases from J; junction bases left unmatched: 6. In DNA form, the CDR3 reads TGTGCCAGTAGCCCAAGCGGGGGACCCTACAATGAGCAGTTCTTC. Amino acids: CASSPSGGPYNEQFF.

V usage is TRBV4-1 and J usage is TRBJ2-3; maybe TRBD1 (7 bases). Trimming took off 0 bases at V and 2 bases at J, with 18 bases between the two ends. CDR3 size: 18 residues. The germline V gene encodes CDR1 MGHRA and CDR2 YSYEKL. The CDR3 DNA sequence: TGCGCCAGCAGCCAAGAAGGAGGGGGCACAGGATTCACAGATACGCAGTATTTT. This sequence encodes CASSQEGGGTGFTDTQYF.

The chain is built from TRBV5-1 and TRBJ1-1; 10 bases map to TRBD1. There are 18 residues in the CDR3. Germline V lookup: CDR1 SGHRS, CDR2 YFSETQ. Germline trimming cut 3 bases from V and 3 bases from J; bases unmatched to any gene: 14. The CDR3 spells CASSYSGTGVGVDTEAFF. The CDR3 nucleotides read TGCGCCAGCAGCTACTCCGGGACAGGGGTGGGGGTTGACACTGAAGCTTTCTTT.

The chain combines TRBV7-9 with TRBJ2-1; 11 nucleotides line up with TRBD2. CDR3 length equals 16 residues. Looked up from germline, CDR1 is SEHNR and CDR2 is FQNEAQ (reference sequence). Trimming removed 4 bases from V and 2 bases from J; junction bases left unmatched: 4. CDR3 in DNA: TGTGCCAGCAGCTCCTTAGCGGGGGGGCCCTACAATGAGCAGTTCTTC. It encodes CASSSLAGGPYNEQFF.

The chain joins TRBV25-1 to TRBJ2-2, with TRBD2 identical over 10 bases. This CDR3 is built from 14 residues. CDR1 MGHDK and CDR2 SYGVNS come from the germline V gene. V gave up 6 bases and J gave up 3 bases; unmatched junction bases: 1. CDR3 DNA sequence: TGTGCCAGCAGCGGACTAGCGGACACCGGGGAGCTGTTTTTT. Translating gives CASSGLADTGELFF.

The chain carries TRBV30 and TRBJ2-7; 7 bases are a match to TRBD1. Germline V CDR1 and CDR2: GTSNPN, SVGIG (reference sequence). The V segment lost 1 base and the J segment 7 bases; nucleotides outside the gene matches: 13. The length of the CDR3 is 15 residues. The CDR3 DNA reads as TGTGCCTGGAGTGATTGGACAGGCGGTCTCTTAGAGCAGTACTTC. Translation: CAWSDWTGGLLEQYF.

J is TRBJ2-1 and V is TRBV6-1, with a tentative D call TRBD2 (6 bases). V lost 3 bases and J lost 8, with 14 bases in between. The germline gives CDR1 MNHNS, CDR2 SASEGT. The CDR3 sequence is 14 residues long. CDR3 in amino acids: CASSDLGSLDEQFF. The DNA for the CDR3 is TGTGCCAGCAGTGACCTCGGGAGTCTGGATGAGCAGTTCTTC.

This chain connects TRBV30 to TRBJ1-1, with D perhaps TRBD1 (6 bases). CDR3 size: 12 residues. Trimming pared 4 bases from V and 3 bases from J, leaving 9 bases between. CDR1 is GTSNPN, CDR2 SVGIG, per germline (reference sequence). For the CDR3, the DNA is TGTGCCTGGACAGGGGTCGACACTGAAGCTTTCTTT. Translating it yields CAWTGVDTEAFF. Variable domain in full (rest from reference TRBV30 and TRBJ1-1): SQTIHQWPATLVQPVGSPLSLECTVEGTSNPNLYWYRQAAGRGLQLLFYSVGIGQISSEVPQNLSASRPQDRQFILSSKKLLLSDSGFYLCAWTGVDTEAFFGQGTRLTVV.

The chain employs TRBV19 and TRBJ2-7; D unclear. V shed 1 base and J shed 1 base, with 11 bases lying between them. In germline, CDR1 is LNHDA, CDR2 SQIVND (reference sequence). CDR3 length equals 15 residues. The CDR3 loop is CASSIVVDNSYEQYF. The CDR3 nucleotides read TGTGCCAGTAGTATAGTTGTCGACAATTCCTACGAGCAGTACTTC.

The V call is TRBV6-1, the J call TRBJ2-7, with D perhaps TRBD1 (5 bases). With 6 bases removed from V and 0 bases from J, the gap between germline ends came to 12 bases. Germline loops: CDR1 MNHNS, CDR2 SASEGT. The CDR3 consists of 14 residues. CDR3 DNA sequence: TGTGCCAGCAGGAAGGTAGGGGACTCCTACGAGCAGTACTTC. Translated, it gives CASRKVGDSYEQYF.

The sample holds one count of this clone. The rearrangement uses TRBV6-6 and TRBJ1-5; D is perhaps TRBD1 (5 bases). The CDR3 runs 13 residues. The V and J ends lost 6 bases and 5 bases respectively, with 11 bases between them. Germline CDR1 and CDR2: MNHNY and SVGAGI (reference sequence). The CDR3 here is CASSPTAHQPQHF. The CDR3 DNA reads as TGTGCCAGCAGCCCGACAGCCCATCAGCCCCAGCATTTT.

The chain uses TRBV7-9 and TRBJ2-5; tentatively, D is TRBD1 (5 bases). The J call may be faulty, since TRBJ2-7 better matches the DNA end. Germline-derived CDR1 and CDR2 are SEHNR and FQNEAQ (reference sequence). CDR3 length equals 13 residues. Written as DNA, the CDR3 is TGTGCCAGCAGCTCCACAGGCTCCTACGAGCAGTACTTC. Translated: CASSSTGSYEQYF.

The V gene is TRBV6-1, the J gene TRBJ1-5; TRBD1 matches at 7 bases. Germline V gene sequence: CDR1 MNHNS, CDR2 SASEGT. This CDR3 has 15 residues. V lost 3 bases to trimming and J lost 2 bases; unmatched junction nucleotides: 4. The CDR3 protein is CASSEDRRGNQPQHF. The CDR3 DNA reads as TGTGCCAGCAGTGAGGACAGGAGGGGCAATCAGCCCCAGCATTTT.

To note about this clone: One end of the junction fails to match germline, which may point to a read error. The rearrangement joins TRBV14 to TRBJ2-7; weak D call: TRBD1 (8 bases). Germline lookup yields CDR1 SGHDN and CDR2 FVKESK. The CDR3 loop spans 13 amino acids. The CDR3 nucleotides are TGTGCCAGCAGCCCGGGAGGACAGGGCTACCGGGACTTC. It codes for CASSPGGQGYRDF.

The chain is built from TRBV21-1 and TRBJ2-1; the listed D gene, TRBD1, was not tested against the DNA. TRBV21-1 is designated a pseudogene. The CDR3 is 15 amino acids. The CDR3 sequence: CASSIRGDRRDEQFF. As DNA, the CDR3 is TGTGCCAGCAGTATAAGGGGGGACAGGAGAGATGAGCAGTTCTTC.

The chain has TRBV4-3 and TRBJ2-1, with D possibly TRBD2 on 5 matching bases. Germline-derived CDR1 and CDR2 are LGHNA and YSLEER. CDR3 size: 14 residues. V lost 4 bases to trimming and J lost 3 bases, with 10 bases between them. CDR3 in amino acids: CASSLGLNYNEQFF. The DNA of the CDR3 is TGCGCCAGCAGCCTCGGACTCAACTACAATGAGCAGTTCTTC.

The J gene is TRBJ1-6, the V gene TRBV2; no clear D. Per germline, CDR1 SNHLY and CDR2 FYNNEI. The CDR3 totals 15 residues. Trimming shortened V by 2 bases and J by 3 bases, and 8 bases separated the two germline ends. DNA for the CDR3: TGTGCCAGCAGTGAACGGGGAGACTATAATTCACCCCTCCACTTT. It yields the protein CASSERGDYNSPLHF.

The CDR3 coding sequence is TGTGCCAGCAGCGAGACAGGGCGGGGGGATCCCTACGAGCAGTACTTC. Its protein is CASSETGRGDPYEQYF. The chain combines TRBV7-9 with TRBJ2-7; a possible D gene is TRBD2 (8 bases). CDR1 is SEHNR, CDR2 FQNEAQ, per germline (reference sequence). V dropped 5 bases and J dropped 2 bases, with 19 bases sitting between them. This CDR3 is 16 amino acids long.

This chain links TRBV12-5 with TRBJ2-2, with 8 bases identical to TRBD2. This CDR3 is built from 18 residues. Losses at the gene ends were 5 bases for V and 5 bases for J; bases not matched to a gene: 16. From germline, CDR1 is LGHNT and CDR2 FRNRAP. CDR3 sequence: CASGVTVTGREGTGELFF. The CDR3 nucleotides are TGTGCTAGTGGTGTGACAGTGACCGGGAGGGAGGGGACCGGGGAGCTGTTTTTT.

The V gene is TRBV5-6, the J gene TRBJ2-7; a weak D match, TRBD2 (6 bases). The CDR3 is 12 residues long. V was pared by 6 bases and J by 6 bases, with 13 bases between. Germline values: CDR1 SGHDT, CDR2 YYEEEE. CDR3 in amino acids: CASTSGGGEQYF. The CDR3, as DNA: TGTGCCAGCACCTCTGGGGGAGGCGAGCAGTACTTC.

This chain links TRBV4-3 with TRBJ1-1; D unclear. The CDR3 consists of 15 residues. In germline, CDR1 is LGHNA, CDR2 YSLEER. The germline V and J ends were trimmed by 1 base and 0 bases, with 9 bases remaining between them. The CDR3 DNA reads TGCGCCAGCAGCCAAGGGACGGGATTGAACACTGAAGCTTTCTTT. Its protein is CASSQGTGLNTEAFF.

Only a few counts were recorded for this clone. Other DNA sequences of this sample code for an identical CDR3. The DNA of the CDR3 is TGCGCCAGCAGCTTGACAGGGAGCTACGAGCAGTACTTC. Its translation is CASSLTGSYEQYF. V gene TRBV5-1 combines with J gene TRBJ2-7; D might be TRBD1 (6 bases). This CDR3 is 13 amino acids long. Germline CDR1 reads SGHRS; CDR2 reads YFSETQ. Trimming removed 1 base at V and 3 bases at J, with 8 bases between. Using reference TRBV5-1 and TRBJ2-7 for the parts outside the CDR3, the full variable domain is KAGVTQTPRYLIKTRGQQVTLSCSPISGHRSVSWYQQTPGQGLQFLFEYFSETQRNKGNFPGRFSGRQFSNSRSEMNVSTLELGDSALYLCASSLTGSYEQYFGPGTRLTVT.

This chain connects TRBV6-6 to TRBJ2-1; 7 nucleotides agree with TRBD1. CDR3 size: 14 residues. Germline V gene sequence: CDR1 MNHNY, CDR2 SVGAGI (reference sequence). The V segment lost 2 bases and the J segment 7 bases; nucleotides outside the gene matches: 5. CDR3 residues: CASSYGQGVNEQFF. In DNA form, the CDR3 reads TGTGCCAGCAGTTACGGGCAGGGGGTGAATGAGCAGTTCTTC.

CDR3 protein: CASSAGLADNNEQFF. The CDR3 coding sequence is TGTGCCAGCAGCGCCGGACTAGCGGATAACAATGAGCAGTTCTTC. The rearrangement joins TRBV9 to TRBJ2-1; 10 bases align to TRBD2. The CDR3 is made up of 15 amino acids. After removal of 3 bases from V and 5 bases from J, the junction contained 5 bases not matched to a gene. The germline gives CDR1 SGDLS, CDR2 YYNGEE.